This T cell receptor (beta chain) was recorded in a study of shared clonotypes between healthy human individuals (dated by TCRdb to 2020 to 2022). In the study overall: Three men and a couple of women, aged 18 to 49 years, made up the cohort. To increase sequencing depth and limit assay-specific biases, TCR repertoire library preparation and sequencing were carried out by different laboratories using diverse techniques. Each donor's leukapheresis produced roughly between roughly 0.94 and 9.5 billion PBMCs. Blood TCR repertoires of a handful of healthy adults were deeply sequenced to estimate repertoire size and the extent of clonotype sharing between individuals. For each donor, CD4 naive and CD4 memory were each run on three plates, CD8 naive on two plates, and CD8 memory on one plate.

The donors were healthy, HIV-negative adults with no recently reported acute infections or vaccinations. Every donor was a Caucasian adult residing in Nashville, Tennessee, USA. CD4+ T cells were enriched by magnetic negative selection; naive cells were then positively selected on CD45RA, and the negative fraction formed the memory subset. Blood was obtained by leukapheresis, after which PBMCs were separated by Ficoll-Histopaque density gradient centrifugation and cryopreserved in liquid nitrogen vapor phase. Analytical flow cytometry was used to check the purity and quantity of every magnetically sorted T cell population. From each sorted fraction, genomic DNA was isolated and quantified by UV absorbance on a Nanodrop 2000c. General conclusions and limits of the study: Across four donors, 5% to 6% of naive CD4, roughly 3.5% of naive CD8, around 2.1% of memory CD4, and approximately 0.4% of memory CD8 clonotypes were shared. The small number of donors limited the genetic and exposure-history diversity represented. Sampling was restricted to blood, and TCR repertoires in tissue are likely to differ from TCR repertoires in blood. Naive subsets generally had larger estimated clonotype richness than memory subsets did. Clonotypes shared by all four sorted-subset donors showed higher generation probabilities than non-shared clonotypes. Pairwise subsampling led to the expectation that sequencing depth would affect the degree of clonotype sharing among donors. Incomplete sequencing was indicated by rarefaction of sorted-subset datasets, despite the large sequencing depth.

As concerns this clone: The specificity of this receptor is unknown. Base-call qualities are not available, and no considerably larger clone is one nucleotide away.

Using the deep immunoSEQ assay, multiplex PCR amplified TCR CDR3 regions from genomic DNA. Extracted genomic DNA from each cell subset was spread evenly across all wells of several immunoSEQ 96-well plates, with each plate serving as a replicate. For sorted subsets, each replicate PCR was loaded with 200 ng genomic DNA, equivalent to 25,000 to 30,000 T cell genomes. The purified libraries were quantified using a Qubit 3.0 fluorometer, sized with a Bioanalyzer 2100, and then quantified again using the KAPA Library Quantification kit. Every immunoSEQ 96-well plate was sequenced on a dedicated single-read 150-cycle Illumina NextSeq 550 flow cell. In the authors' own workflow: The immunoSEQ output contained only junctional sequences without quality scores, so filtering could not match that applied to full-length reads. Sequences were annotated with PyIR, a Python wrapper for IgBLAST v1.9, using IMGT germline references to assign V/J genes and CDR3. Any read was removed if the V/J assignment was weak (E-value above 1e-6), the CDR3 was missing, or the read contained stop codons, out-of-frame junctions, or ambiguous translated residues. V3J clonotypes were defined by identical inferred V gene, J gene, and CDR3 amino acid sequence. Percentage overlap between repertoires was calculated by dividing the number of shared unique clonotypes by the size of the smaller repertoire. Richness of each repertoire was evaluated using RTK rarefaction, the Chao1 estimator, and Recon v2.1 estimates of unobserved clonotypes. Generation probabilities were computed with OLGA for all TCRbeta clonotypes obtained by the gDNA method from several donors. TCRdb retrieved this table from immuneACCESS and kept in-frame rearrangements only. Not all clones are present; in checked studies, unresolved V genes account for under half, and no reason is known for the remainder. V, J and clone size are taken as reported in that table, and D and trimming were inferred from the DNA itself. Across this sample there are roughly 650,000 clones, with more than 95% seen only once. The ten most abundant clones make up around 0.057% of the sample.

In the germline V gene, CDR1 corresponds to SGHDT and CDR2 to YYEEEE. From its cysteine to its phenylalanine, the CDR3 spans 14 amino acids. Kept here is only the CDR3 DNA, which spans 42 bases and is read in frame from base 1. V and J are truncated by 1 base and 5 bases respectively, leaving an intervening sequence of 10 bases. Sequencing used naive CD4+ T cells sorted from blood. The sample's cell subset or site label is to be understood as: CD45RA+ positively selected. The receptor's source is a woman in her twenties or thirties in good health. Recombination connected TRBV5-6 to TRBJ1-5; TRBD1 is a possible D gene, resting on 5 matching bases. The nucleotide sequence is given as TGTGCCAGCAGCTTGTTTCGGGGGGATCAGCCCCAGCATTTT. The resulting protein is CASSLFRGDQPQHF.